This T cell receptor beta chain was recorded in a study of CD8+CD57+ T cells in acquired aplastic anemia. Turning to the study itself: The average for DNA from sorted CD4+ and CD8+ cells was 3.2 ug.

This clonotype occurred many times. Antigen: not known. The study profiled TCR beta VDJ and CDR3 using genomic DNA as template. MiXCR was run by TCRdb on the reads, yielding one entry per CDR3 protein. This table has about 81,000 distinct CDR3 sequences, approximately 46% appearing once. CDR3 size: 17 residues. Per germline, CDR1 LGHNA and CDR2 YNFKEQ. V dropped 0 bases and J dropped 6; count of bases not matched to a gene: 12. Study-wide results and limits: Sharing between patients and controls was observed for around 30 CD8+ CDR3 sequences.

The receptor comes from a human donor in good health, serving as a control. The V call is TRBV4-2, the J call TRBJ1-2; 8 nucleotides agree with TRBD1. Sequenced material: sorted CD4+, CD8+, or CD8+CD57+ T cells (not recorded which) from PBMCs. CDR3 region: CASSQEVGLQGANGYTF. The CDR3, as DNA: TGTGCCAGCAGCCAAGAAGTGGGTTTGCAGGGGGCAAATGGCTACACCTTC.